The present TCR beta chain was sequenced within a study of cytomegalovirus exposure and HLA in healthy donors. At the level of the study: Researchers previously reported finding roughly 120 million unique TCR beta sequences from 150 million to 200 million T cells. The Caucasian-associated ancestry cluster held roughly 80% of roughly 370 genotyped donors. Study-wide points: The productive fraction for most TCR beta V segments was about 87% or about 30% in an earlier analysis.

Comments on this clone: Its antigen remains unidentified.

It was with 60 Vbeta and 13 Jbeta primers that the PCR ran. Data came from immunoSEQ multiplex PCR; TCRdb stores just in-frame clones and leaves some out. Found here are approximately 70,000 clones, roughly 78% of them singletons; the top ten hold roughly a tenth. With 1 base clipped from V and 0 bases from J, the junction kept 4 bases outside the gene matches. CDR3 size: 15 residues. The germline gives CDR1 SGHRS, CDR2 YFSETQ. Donors counted as nominally healthy when sampled, yet unrecorded immune exposures were likely. The TCR sequence derives from a man in his forties in good health and CMV-seronegative. The V gene is TRBV5-1, the J gene TRBJ2-7, with 7 bases lining up with TRBD1. Sequenced: PBMCs. In DNA form, the CDR3 reads TGCGCCAGCAGCTTGCCGGGACAGACCTCCTACGAGCAGTACTTC. It codes for CASSLPGQTSYEQYF.